This T cell receptor beta chain was sequenced in a study of early stage breast cancer tumors. For the study at large: ER+/PR+/HER2- status applied to about 80% of the 16 invasive breast tumors. Roughly 10-fold was the mean read coverage per sample.

The data were produced by immunoSEQ multiplex PCR, yet TCRdb's version contains in-frame clones alone and is incomplete. The sample lists 10,000 or so clones; 60% to 80% were seen once. The CDR3 extends over 15 amino acids. Germline lookup yields CDR1 SEHNR and CDR2 FQNEAQ (reference sequence). V lost 4 bases and J lost 4; bases outside the gene matches: 3. The specimen sequenced was normal breast tissue next to the tumor. This chain connects TRBV7-9 to TRBJ2-3; 12 bases match TRBD2. This receptor was taken from a person in their sixties or seventies with breast cancer. CDR3 sequence reads: CASSSTSGSADTQYF. The CDR3 coding sequence is TGTGCCAGCAGCTCGACTAGCGGGAGCGCAGATACGCAGTATTTT.